One T cell receptor (beta chain) is described in this entry. The antigen is undetermined. Germline V gives CDR1 SGHTA, CDR2 FQGNSA. This CDR3 is 14 amino acids long. The V end was cut by 5 bases, the J end by 4 bases, with 11 bases between. Isolation of PBMCs gave at least 6 million cells per sample. The data were taken from a study of blood T cells in healthy people across ages. Study-level points and caveats: Nothing was known about donor CMV status, and this possibly confounded expanded clonotype changes. Long-lived donors carried more naive CD4+ cells and greater diversity than aged donors.

It was with a sample-barcoded 5' primer and a J-beta primer mix that a second PCR of roughly 6 to 12 cycles was run. Every cDNA molecule carried a tag from a template-switch adaptor bearing 12 random nucleotides. TCRdb fed the 5' RACE reads into MiXCR, producing one record per CDR3 protein. The sample consists of about 640,000 distinct CDR3 sequences, roughly 58% of them appearing once. The clonotype was recovered from a man aged 60-69 years in good health. This rearrangement joins TRBV7-2 to TRBJ1-4; D not certain. The sequencing sample was made of blood. The CDR3 DNA is TGTGCCAGCAGCGTTAGTTACCTTAATGAAAAACTGTTTTTT. Protein product: CASSVSYLNEKLFF.